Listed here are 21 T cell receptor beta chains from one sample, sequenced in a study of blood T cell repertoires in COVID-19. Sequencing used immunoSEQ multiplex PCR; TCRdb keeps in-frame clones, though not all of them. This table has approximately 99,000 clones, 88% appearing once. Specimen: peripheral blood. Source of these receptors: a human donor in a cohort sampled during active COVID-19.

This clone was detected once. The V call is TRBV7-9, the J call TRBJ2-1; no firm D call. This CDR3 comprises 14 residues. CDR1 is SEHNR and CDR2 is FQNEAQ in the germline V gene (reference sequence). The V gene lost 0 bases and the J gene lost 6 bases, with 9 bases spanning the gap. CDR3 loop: CASSLASYGNEQFF. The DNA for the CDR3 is TGTGCCAGCAGCTTAGCCAGTTATGGCAATGAGCAGTTCTTC.

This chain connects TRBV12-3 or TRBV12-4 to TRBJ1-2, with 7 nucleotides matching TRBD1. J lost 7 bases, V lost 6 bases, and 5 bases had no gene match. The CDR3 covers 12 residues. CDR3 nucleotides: TGTGCCAGCAGGCCACAGGGGACTGGCTACACCTTC. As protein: CASRPQGTGYTF.

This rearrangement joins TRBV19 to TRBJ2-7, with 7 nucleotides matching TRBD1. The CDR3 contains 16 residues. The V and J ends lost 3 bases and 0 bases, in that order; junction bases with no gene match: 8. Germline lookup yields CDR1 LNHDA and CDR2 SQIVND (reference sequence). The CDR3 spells CASSILRQGGSYEQYF. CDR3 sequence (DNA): TGTGCCAGTAGTATCCTTAGACAGGGCGGCTCCTACGAGCAGTACTTC.

The CDR3 is CASATEGVNTEAFF. The DNA for the CDR3 is TGTGCCAGTGCCACAGAGGGGGTGAACACTGAAGCTTTCTTT. The V and J genes are TRBV19 and TRBJ1-1; D is possibly TRBD1 (6 bases). The germline gives CDR1 LNHDA, CDR2 SQIVND (reference sequence). Trimming removed 8 bases from V and 0 bases from J, with 13 bases in between. The CDR3 runs to 14 residues. Full variable domain (rest looked up from reference TRBV19 and TRBJ1-1): DGGITQSPKYLFRKEGQNVTLSCEQNLNHDAMYWYRQDPGQGLRLIYYSQIVNDFQKGDIAEGYSVSREKKESFPLTVTSAQKNPTAFYLCASATEGVNTEAFFGQGTRLTVV.

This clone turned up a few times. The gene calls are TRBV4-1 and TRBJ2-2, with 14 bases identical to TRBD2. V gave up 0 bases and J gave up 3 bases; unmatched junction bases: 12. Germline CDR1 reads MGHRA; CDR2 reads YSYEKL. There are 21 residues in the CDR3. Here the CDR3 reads CASSQDRTSGRTLWDTGELFF. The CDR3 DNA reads TGCGCCAGCAGCCAAGATAGGACTAGCGGGAGGACGCTGTGGGACACCGGGGAGCTGTTTTTT.

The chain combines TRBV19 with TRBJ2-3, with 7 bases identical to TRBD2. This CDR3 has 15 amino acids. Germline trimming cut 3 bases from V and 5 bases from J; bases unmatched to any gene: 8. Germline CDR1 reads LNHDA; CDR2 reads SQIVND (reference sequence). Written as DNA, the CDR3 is TGTGCCAGTAGTATTCGAGGGAGGGCGCAAGATACGCAGTATTTT. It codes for CASSIRGRAQDTQYF.

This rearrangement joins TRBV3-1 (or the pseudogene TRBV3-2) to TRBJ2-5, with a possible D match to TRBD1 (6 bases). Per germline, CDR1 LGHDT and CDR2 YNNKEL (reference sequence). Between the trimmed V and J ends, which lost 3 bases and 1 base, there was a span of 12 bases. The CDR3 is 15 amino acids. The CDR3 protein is CASSHPYRVQETQYF. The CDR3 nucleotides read TGTGCCAGCAGCCACCCCTACAGGGTCCAAGAGACCCAGTACTTC.

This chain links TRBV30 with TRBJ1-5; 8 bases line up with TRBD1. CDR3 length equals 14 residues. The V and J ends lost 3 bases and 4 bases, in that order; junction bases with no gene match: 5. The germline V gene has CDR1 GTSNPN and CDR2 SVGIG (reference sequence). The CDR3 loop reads CAWSFGQGNQPQHF. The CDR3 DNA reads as TGTGCCTGGAGCTTCGGACAGGGTAATCAGCCCCAGCATTTT.

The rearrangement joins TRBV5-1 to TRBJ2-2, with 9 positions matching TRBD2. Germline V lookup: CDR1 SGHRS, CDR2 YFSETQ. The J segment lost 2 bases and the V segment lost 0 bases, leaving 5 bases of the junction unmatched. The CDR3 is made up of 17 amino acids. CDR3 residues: CASSLAGLAGNTGELFF. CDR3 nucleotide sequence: TGCGCCAGCAGCTTGGCCGGGCTAGCGGGAAACACCGGGGAGCTGTTTTTT.

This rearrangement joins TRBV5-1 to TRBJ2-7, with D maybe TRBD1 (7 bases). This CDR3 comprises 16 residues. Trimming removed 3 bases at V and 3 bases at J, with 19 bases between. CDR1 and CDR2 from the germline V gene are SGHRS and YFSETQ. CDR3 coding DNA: TGCGCCAGCAGCTGGGGACTCGGGACAGTTTTCTACGAGCAGTACTTC. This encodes CASSWGLGTVFYEQYF.

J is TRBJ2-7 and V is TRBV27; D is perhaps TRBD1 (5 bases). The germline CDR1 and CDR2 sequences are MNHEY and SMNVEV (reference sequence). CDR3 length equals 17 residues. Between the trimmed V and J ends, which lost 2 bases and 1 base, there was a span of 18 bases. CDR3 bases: TGTGCCAGCAGTTTAACCCGCGGCAGGGCTGATTCCTACGAGCAGTACTTC. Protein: CASSLTRGRADSYEQYF.

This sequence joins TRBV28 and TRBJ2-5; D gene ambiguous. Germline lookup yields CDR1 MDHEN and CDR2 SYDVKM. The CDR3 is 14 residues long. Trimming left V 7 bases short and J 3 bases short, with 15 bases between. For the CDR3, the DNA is TGTGCCAGCACCTCATCCTCAGTTAAAGAGACCCAGTACTTC. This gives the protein CASTSSSVKETQYF.

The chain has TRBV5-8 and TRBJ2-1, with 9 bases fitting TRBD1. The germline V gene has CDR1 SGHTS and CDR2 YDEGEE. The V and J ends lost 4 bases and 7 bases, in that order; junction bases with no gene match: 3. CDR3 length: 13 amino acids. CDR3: CASSRDRANEQFF. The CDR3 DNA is TGTGCCAGCAGCAGGGACAGGGCGAATGAGCAGTTCTTC.

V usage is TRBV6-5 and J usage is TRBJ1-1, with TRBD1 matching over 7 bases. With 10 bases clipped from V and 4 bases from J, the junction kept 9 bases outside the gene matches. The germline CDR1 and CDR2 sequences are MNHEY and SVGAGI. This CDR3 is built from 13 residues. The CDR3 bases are TGTGCCACAGACCAGGGGGTGGTCACTGAAGCTTTCTTT. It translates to CATDQGVVTEAFF.

CDR3 residues: CASSLRGADTQYF. DNA of the CDR3: TGTGCCAGCAGCTTGCGGGGCGCGGATACGCAGTATTTT. V and J are TRBV7-8 and TRBJ2-3; D might be TRBD2 (6 bases). Germline CDR1 and CDR2: SGHVS and FQNEAQ. The CDR3 has 13 amino acids. The germline V and J ends were trimmed by 3 bases and 6 bases, with 10 bases remaining between them.

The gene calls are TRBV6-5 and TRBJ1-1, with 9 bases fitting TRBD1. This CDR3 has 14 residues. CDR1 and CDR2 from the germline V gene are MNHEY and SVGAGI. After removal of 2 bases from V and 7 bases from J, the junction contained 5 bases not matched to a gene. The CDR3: CASSYEGTGFEAFF. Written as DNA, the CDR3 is TGTGCCAGCAGTTACGAAGGGACAGGGTTTGAAGCTTTCTTT.

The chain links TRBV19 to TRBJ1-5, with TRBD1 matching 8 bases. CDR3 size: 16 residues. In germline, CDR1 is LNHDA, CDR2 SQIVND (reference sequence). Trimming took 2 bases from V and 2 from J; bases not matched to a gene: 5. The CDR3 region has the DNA TGTGCCAGTAGTATACAGGGGGCAGGGGGCAATCAGCCCCAGCATTTT. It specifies CASSIQGAGGNQPQHF.

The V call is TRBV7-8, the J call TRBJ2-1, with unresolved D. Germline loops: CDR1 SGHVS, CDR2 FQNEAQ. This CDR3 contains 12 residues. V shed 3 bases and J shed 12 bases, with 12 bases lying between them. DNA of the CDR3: TGTGCCAGCAGCTTGTCGTCAGTCCCGCAGTTCTTC. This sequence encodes CASSLSSVPQFF.

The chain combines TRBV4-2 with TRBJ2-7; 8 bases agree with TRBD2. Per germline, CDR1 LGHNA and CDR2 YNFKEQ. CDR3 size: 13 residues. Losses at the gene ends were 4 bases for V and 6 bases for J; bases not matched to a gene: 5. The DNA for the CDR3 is TGTGCCAGCAGCCTCGGACTAGCAAGCGAGCAGTACTTC. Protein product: CASSLGLASEQYF.

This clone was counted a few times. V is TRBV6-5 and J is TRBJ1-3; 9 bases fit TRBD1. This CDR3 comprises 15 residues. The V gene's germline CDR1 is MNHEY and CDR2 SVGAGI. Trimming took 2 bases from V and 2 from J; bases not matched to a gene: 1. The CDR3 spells CASSYGTGPGNTIYF. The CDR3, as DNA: TGTGCCAGCAGTTACGGGACAGGGCCTGGAAACACCATATATTTT.

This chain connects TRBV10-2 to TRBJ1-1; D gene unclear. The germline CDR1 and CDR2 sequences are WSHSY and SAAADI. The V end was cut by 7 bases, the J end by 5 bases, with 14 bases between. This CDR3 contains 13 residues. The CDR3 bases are TGCGCCAGCATGAGCCGAGCCGTGACTGAAGCTTTCTTT. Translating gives CASMSRAVTEAFF.